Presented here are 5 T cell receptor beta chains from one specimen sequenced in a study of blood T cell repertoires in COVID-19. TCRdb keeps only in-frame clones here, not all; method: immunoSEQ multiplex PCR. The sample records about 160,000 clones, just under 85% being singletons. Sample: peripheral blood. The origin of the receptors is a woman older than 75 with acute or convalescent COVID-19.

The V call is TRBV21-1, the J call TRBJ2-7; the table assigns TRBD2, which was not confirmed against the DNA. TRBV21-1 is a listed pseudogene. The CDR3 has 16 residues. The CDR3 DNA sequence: TGTGCCAGCAGCAAAGTCGCGACTAGCGGGTGGGGGGAGCAGTACTTC. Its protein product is CASSKVATSGWGEQYF.

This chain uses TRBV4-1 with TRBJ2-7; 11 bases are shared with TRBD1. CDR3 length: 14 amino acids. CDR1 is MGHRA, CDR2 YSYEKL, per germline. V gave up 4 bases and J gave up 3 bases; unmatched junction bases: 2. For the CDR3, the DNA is TGCGCCAGCAGCCGCGGGACAGGGGGCTACGAGCAGTACTTC. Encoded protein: CASSRGTGGYEQYF.

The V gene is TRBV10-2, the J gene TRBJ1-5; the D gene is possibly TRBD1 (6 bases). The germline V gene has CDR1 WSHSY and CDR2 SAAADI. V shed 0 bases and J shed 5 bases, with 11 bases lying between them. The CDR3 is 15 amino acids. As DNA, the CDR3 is TGCGCCAGCAGTGAGTCCGGACAGTGGGATCAGCCCCAGCATTTT. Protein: CASSESGQWDQPQHF.

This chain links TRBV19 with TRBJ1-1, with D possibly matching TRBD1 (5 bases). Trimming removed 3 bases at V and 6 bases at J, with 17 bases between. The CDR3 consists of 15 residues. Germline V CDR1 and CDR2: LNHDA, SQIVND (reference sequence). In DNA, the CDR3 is TGTGCCAGTAGTATTTTCGGGGGTGGGTCCGCTGAAGCTTTCTTT. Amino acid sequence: CASSIFGGGSAEAFF.

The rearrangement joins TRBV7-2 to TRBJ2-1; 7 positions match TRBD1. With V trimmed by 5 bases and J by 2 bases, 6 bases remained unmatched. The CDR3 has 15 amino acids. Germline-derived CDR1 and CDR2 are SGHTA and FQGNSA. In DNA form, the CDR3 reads TGTGCCAGCAGCCCTACTAGGGGGCCCTACAATGAGCAGTTCTTC. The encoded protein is CASSPTRGPYNEQFF.